Listed below are T cell receptor beta chains from one sample, sequenced in a study of blood T cell repertoires in COVID-19. This table comes from immunoSEQ multiplex PCR, and its TCRdb copy is limited to in-frame clones, with some not included. The sample has 350,000 to 450,000 clones; 80% to 95% are singletons. The sample taken for sequencing was PBMCs or T cells enriched from blood (not recorded which). Every receptor here comes from a woman between 35 and 50 years old who had been exposed to COVID-19. Each CDR3 is given with its conserved first and last residue. The order of the fields is J gene, clone size, V gene, D gene, CDR3 DNA, CDR3 protein. D genes are given only for firm matches. Where a row states a size, it is once, few, many or the class of an expanded clone; other rows omit it.

>TRBJ1-5|.|TRBV23-1|TRBD1
TGCGCCAGCAGTCAAACAGGGGGCAGGTGTCTCAGGGACAATCAGCCCCAGCATTTT
CASSQTGGRCLRDNQPQHF
>TRBJ2-7|.|TRBV28|TRBD1
TGTGCCAGCAAGGTTACAGGGGGCAGCTCCTACGAGCAGTACTTC
CASKVTGGSSYEQYF
>TRBJ1-6|once|TRBV7-2|.
TGTGCCAGCAGCCCGACAACAGGGAACAATTCACCCCTCCACTTT
CASSPTTGNNSPLHF
>TRBJ1-5|.|TRBV6-1|TRBD1
TGTGCCAGCAGTGAAGCAGGGGGCGGCAATCAGCCCCAGCATTTT
CASSEAGGGNQPQHF
>TRBJ2-5|.|TRBV27|TRBD2
TGTGCCAGCAGCCCCTTCGGACTAGCGGGGGAGACCCAGTACTTC
CASSPFGLAGETQYF
>TRBJ1-2|.|TRBV2|.
TGTGCCAGCAATATGGACAGAGATGGCTACACCTTC
CASNMDRDGYTF
>TRBJ1-1|.|TRBV13|TRBD1
TGTGCCAGCAGCGAGGGGGACAGGGCCAACACTGAAGCTTTCTTT
CASSEGDRANTEAFF
>TRBJ2-3|.|TRBV19|.
TGTGCCAGTAGTCTAGACGAGGCTAGCACAGATACGCAGTATTTT
CASSLDEASTDTQYF
>TRBJ2-1|.|TRBV7-2|TRBD1
TGTGCCAGCAGCTTCCTGACCGGGACAGGGAACAATGAGCAGTTCTTC
CASSFLTGTGNNEQFF
>TRBJ2-2|.|TRBV11-2|.
TGTGCCAGCAGCTTCGGACTTAACACCGGGGAGCTGTTTTTT
CASSFGLNTGELFF
>TRBJ2-1|.|TRBV9|TRBD2
TGTGCCAGCAGCGTAGGTCTAGCGGCAACCAATGAGCAGTTCTTC
CASSVGLAATNEQFF
>TRBJ1-5|.|TRBV12-5|.
TGTGCTAGTGGTGGGCAGTATAGCAATCAGCCCCAGCATTTT
CASGGQYSNQPQHF
>TRBJ1-2|.|TRBV24-1|.
TGTGCCACCATAGATCCGGTGCATTATGGCTACACCTTC
CATIDPVHYGYTF
>TRBJ1-4|.|TRBV19|TRBD1
TGTGCCAGTAGTCGGACAGGGGGCTTGGGAGGTGAAAAACTGTTTTTT
CASSRTGGLGGEKLFF
>TRBJ2-7|.|TRBV18|TRBD2
TGTGCCAGCTCACAAGCGGGAGTTAGCGAGCAGTACTTC
CASSQAGVSEQYF
>TRBJ2-2|.|TRBV9|TRBD2
TGTGCCAGCAGCGTAACCGGGACTAGCACCGGGGAGCTGTTTTTT
CASSVTGTSTGELFF
>TRBJ1-2|.|TRBV7-9|.
TGTGCCAGCAGCTTAGCAGGGAGCGGCTACACCTTC
CASSLAGSGYTF
>TRBJ1-2|.|TRBV3-1/TRBV3-2|TRBD1
TGTGCCAGCAGCCAAGAAACAGGGGGCGGCGGCTACACCTTC
CASSQETGGGGYTF
>TRBJ1-2|.|TRBV10-3|.
TGTGCCATCAGCCTTTTTACAGGGATTCACTATGGCTACACCTTC
CAISLFTGIHYGYTF
>TRBJ1-5|.|TRBV2|TRBD1
TGTGCCAGCAGGGGGACAGGGAGCAATCAGCCCCAGCATTTT
CASRGTGSNQPQHF
>TRBJ1-2|.|TRBV19|.
TGTGCCAGTAGGCAGTACTATGGCTACACCTTC
CASRQYYGYTF
>TRBJ2-3|.|TRBV6-2/TRBV6-3|TRBD2
TGTGCCAGCAGCCCCACCCCGGCGGGAGGGCCCTCAGATACGCAGTATTTT
CASSPTPAGGPSDTQYF
>TRBJ2-3|few|TRBV9|TRBD2
TGTGCCAGCAGCGTAGTGTCGGGAGGGCCGGATACGCAGTATTTT
CASSVVSGGPDTQYF
>TRBJ2-3|.|TRBV19|.
TGTGCCAGTACCCTGGGGCCGTTCACAGATACGCAGTATTTT
CASTLGPFTDTQYF
>TRBJ1-2|.|TRBV29-1|TRBD1
TGCAGCGCCCGGGACAGGGGGCGAGGCGGCTACACCTTC
CSARDRGRGGYTF
>TRBJ1-5|.|TRBV3-1/TRBV3-2|TRBD1
TGTGCCAGCAGCCAAGGGGGGACAGGTTATCAGCCCCAGCATTTT
CASSQGGTGYQPQHF
>TRBJ2-5|.|TRBV19|.
TGTGCCAGTAGTATACCCGGGTCCGGGACCCAGTACTTC
CASSIPGSGTQYF
>TRBJ1-4|.|TRBV7-3|.
TGTGCCAGCAGCTTAACCGGATCGGGGATTGGGGAAAAACTGTTTTTT
CASSLTGSGIGEKLFF
>TRBJ2-2|.|TRBV7-2|TRBD2
TGTGCCAGCAGCCGTACTAGCGGGAGCCGGGCCGGGGAGCTGTTTTTT
CASSRTSGSRAGELFF
>TRBJ1-4|.|TRBV15|.
TGTGCCACCAGCAGGTCACTCAGGGCGATCAATGAAAAACTGTTTTTT
CATSRSLRAINEKLFF
>TRBJ1-1|.|TRBV5-6|.
TGTGCCAGCAGCATAGACAGTAGGGACACTGAAGCTTTCTTT
CASSIDSRDTEAFF
>TRBJ1-2|.|TRBV7-9|.
TGTGCCAGCAGCCTGGGACCAGGGGCGTCAGGCTACACCTTC
CASSLGPGASGYTF
>TRBJ2-7|.|TRBV7-9|TRBD2
TGTGCCAGCAGCTCTAGCGGGGGGGCCTACGAGCAGTACTTC
CASSSSGGAYEQYF
>TRBJ2-1|.|TRBV19|.
TGTGCCAGTAGTATTGGCAGTTTCTCCTACAATGAGCAGTTCTTC
CASSIGSFSYNEQFF
>TRBJ2-3|.|TRBV5-1|TRBD1
TGCGCCAGCAGCACAGGGGGCGCAGATACGCAGTATTTT
CASSTGGADTQYF
>TRBJ2-7|.|TRBV7-6|TRBD2
TGTGCCAGCAGCTTGACTAGCGGGGGGACCTACGAGCAGTACTTC
CASSLTSGGTYEQYF
>TRBJ2-1|.|TRBV19|TRBD1
TGTGCCAGTAGTATAAGGGACAGGGTCTACAATGAGCAGTTCTTC
CASSIRDRVYNEQFF
>TRBJ2-1|once|TRBV19|TRBD1
TGTGCCAGTAGTATTCAGGACAGGTACAAATCCTACAATGAGCAGTTCTTC
CASSIQDRYKSYNEQFF
>TRBJ2-3|.|TRBV15|.
TGTGCCACTCAGCAGGGATTTAGCACAGATACGCAGTATTTT
CATQQGFSTDTQYF
>TRBJ1-4|.|TRBV7-2|TRBD1
TGTGCCAGTGGGGGACAGGGATTGGAAAAACTGTTTTTT
CASGGQGLEKLFF
>TRBJ2-3|.|TRBV5-1|TRBD2
TGCGCCAGCAGCTTCCAAGCGGGGGTCACAGATACGCAGTATTTT
CASSFQAGVTDTQYF
>TRBJ1-4|.|TRBV5-1|TRBD1
TGCGCCAGCAGCTCCCGGACAGGATCTAATGAAAAACTGTTTTTT
CASSSRTGSNEKLFF
>TRBJ2-1|.|TRBV11-3|TRBD2
TGTGCCAGCAGCCGCAGTAAAACTAGCGGGACGAGCTCCTACAATGAGCAGTTCTTC
CASSRSKTSGTSSYNEQFF
>TRBJ1-4|once|TRBV5-5|.
TGTGCCAGCAGCTCCGACGGACTATTAAATGAAAAACTGTTTTTT
CASSSDGLLNEKLFF
>TRBJ2-7|.|TRBV19|.
TGTGCCAGTAGTATAGATGGCGGACTCCCCCCGGCCGAGCAGTACTTC
CASSIDGGLPPAEQYF
>TRBJ2-7|.|TRBV2|TRBD1
TGTGCCAGCAGTGAAATGAGACAGGGTGGCTACGAGCAGTACTTC
CASSEMRQGGYEQYF
>TRBJ2-1|.|TRBV12-3/TRBV12-4|.
TGTGCCAGCAGTTTGCCAGGGATCGATGAGCAGTTCTTC
CASSLPGIDEQFF
>TRBJ1-1|.|TRBV3-1/TRBV3-2|.
TGTGCCAGCAGCCAAGAAATGGTGGGGCCGAACACTGAAGCTTTCTTT
CASSQEMVGPNTEAFF
>TRBJ1-2|.|TRBV7-9|.
TGTGCCAGCAGCTTTATGTCCCGGGGTGACTATGGCTACACCTTC
CASSFMSRGDYGYTF
>TRBJ1-2|.|TRBV18|.
TGTGCCAGCTCACCCCTCCCCCGGGGGAGCCACTATGGCTACACCTTC
CASSPLPRGSHYGYTF
>TRBJ2-7|.|TRBV18|.
TGTGCCAGCTCAGGCAGGGGGGACGAGCAGTACTTC
CASSGRGDEQYF